Presented here are 25 T cell receptor beta chains from one specimen sequenced in a study of beta chain features in type 1 diabetes listed by TCRdb under 2018. The method behind the library was the immunoSEQ multiplex PCR assay. The entire isolated RNA was reverse transcribed using the High Capacity cDNA Reverse Transcription Kit, and thus expressed TCRB transcripts were sequenced. The source is immuneACCESS, and TCRdb retained only in-frame sequences with V and J called. Part of the clones is not carried over; for the studies checked, unresolved V genes explain less than half of this, and the remainder is unexplained. For this sample the table gives almost 350,000 clones, of which 6.5% to 10% were detected only once. Of the sample, around 0.44% falls within the top ten clones. Sequencing was performed on central memory CD4+ T cells from blood. The receptor set was obtained from a woman under 30 in good health.

Of note for this clone: This likely stems from a read error, as it lies one base from a far larger clone. This chain links TRBV7-9 with TRBJ2-7; D might be TRBD2 (5 bases). CDR1 SEHNR and CDR2 FQNEAQ come from the germline V gene (reference sequence). The CDR3 totals 11 residues. The CDR3 region is CASSLDGERLF. CDR3 DNA sequence: TGTGCCAGCAGCTTAGACGGGGAAAGGCTCTTC. Based on the CDR3 plus reference TRBV7-9 and TRBJ2-7, the full variable domain is DTGVSQNPRHKITKRGQNVTFRCDPISEHNRLYWYRQTLGQGPEFLTYFQNEAQLEKSRLLSDRFSAERPKGSFSTLEIQRTEQGDSAMYLCASSLDGERLFGPGTRLTVT.

The table lists this clone with a few counts. The chain has TRBV25-1 and TRBJ2-5, with D hard to call. CDR3 size: 13 residues. Trimming cost V 6 bases and J 0 bases, with 8 bases left between them. CDR1 and CDR2 from the germline V gene are MGHDK and SYGVNS. The CDR3 DNA sequence: TGTGCCAGCAGGCCACCGTACCAAGAGACCCAGTACTTC. This encodes CASRPPYQETQYF.

A few counts support this clone. This rearrangement joins TRBV6-6 to TRBJ2-7; maybe TRBD1 (6 bases). Germline CDR1 reads MNHNY; CDR2 reads SVGAGI (reference sequence). V lost 3 bases and J 7 bases, leaving 7 bases between the germline ends. The CDR3 covers 11 residues. The CDR3 sequence is CASSYQGEQYF. The CDR3 DNA reads TGTGCCAGCAGTTATCAGGGGGAGCAGTACTTC.

The chain carries TRBV2 and TRBJ2-3; perhaps TRBD1 as D (6 bases). This CDR3 region has 15 residues. Germline CDR1 is SNHLY and CDR2 is FYNNEI. V shed 2 bases and J shed 3 bases, with 12 bases lying between them. The CDR3 sequence: CASSERTAETDTQYF. The CDR3 nucleotides read TGTGCCAGCAGTGAACGGACAGCAGAAACAGATACGCAGTATTTT.

This clone was detected only a few times. This sequence joins TRBV11-3 and TRBJ2-1, with 11 bases identical to TRBD2. Unmatched junction bases numbered 6, after V lost 1 base and J lost 7 bases. Per the germline V gene, CDR1 is SGHNT and CDR2 is YENEEA. The CDR3 is made up of 16 amino acids. CDR3 sequence reads: CASSLASGGTSNEQFF. CDR3 bases: TGTGCCAGCAGCTTAGCTAGCGGGGGGACCTCTAATGAGCAGTTCTTC.

This clone was observed at least ten times. The rearrangement links TRBV7-2 to TRBJ1-2; D is perhaps TRBD1 (6 bases). Per the germline V gene, CDR1 is SGHTA and CDR2 is FQGNSA. The CDR3 has 15 amino acids. V gave up 0 bases and J gave up 7 bases, with 15 bases separating them. The CDR3 loop is CASSLATAGAGGYTF. The CDR3 DNA is TGTGCCAGCAGCTTAGCCACCGCAGGGGCGGGTGGCTACACCTTC. Complete variable domain (other parts from reference TRBV7-2 and TRBJ1-2): GAGVSQSPSNKVTEKGKDVELRCDPISGHTALYWYRQSLGQGLEFLIYFQGNSAPDKSGLPSDRFSAERTGGSVSTLTIQRTQQEDSAVYLCASSLATAGAGGYTFGSGTRLTVV.

V and J are TRBV6-4 and TRBJ2-5; the D is unclear. The germline V and J ends were trimmed by 4 bases and 4 bases, with 16 bases remaining between them. CDR1 MRHNA and CDR2 SNTAGT come from the germline V gene. This CDR3 contains 15 residues. The CDR3 sequence is CASSGQYGDGETQYF. CDR3 nucleotides: TGTGCCAGCAGTGGCCAATATGGCGATGGAGAGACCCAGTACTTC.

The V call is TRBV6-1, the J call TRBJ2-7, with 9 bases that match TRBD1. The CDR3 totals 13 residues. The germline CDR1 and CDR2 sequences are MNHNS and SASEGT. J was trimmed by 6 bases and V by 6 bases; bases with no gene match: 6. CDR3 region: CASSRTGAFEQYF. The CDR3 DNA reads TGTGCCAGCAGCCGGACAGGGGCGTTCGAGCAGTACTTC.

The chain is built from TRBV10-3 and TRBJ2-7, with 7 bases identical to TRBD1. Germline CDR1 is ENHRY and CDR2 is SYGVKD. CDR3 size: 15 residues. Losses at the gene ends were 3 bases for V and 2 bases for J; bases not matched to a gene: 7. The CDR3 protein is CAISDDYRGTYEQYF. CDR3 in DNA: TGTGCCATCAGTGATGACTACAGGGGAACCTACGAGCAGTACTTC.

This clone occurred a few times. In nucleotides, the CDR3 is TGTGCCAGCAGCTTAGGGGGGCATGGCACTGAAGCTTTCTTT. Protein product: CASSLGGHGTEAFF. This sequence joins TRBV7-9 and TRBJ1-1; D might be TRBD1 (6 bases). Trimming shortened V by 1 base and J by 4 bases, and 10 bases separated the two germline ends. CDR1 and CDR2 (germline): SEHNR, FQNEAQ (reference sequence). The CDR3 consists of 14 residues. Using reference TRBV7-9 and TRBJ1-1 for the parts outside the CDR3, the full variable domain is DTGVSQNPRHKITKRGQNVTFRCDPISEHNRLYWYRQTLGQGPEFLTYFQNEAQLEKSRLLSDRFSAERPKGSFSTLEIQRTEQGDSAMYLCASSLGGHGTEAFFGQGTRLTVV.

The genes are TRBV5-6 and TRBJ2-7; 9 bases match TRBD1. Trimming took 1 base from V and 2 from J; bases not matched to a gene: 7. The CDR3 loop spans 16 amino acids. Looked up from germline, CDR1 is SGHDT and CDR2 is YYEEEE. This CDR3 is CASSLFDRGAAYEQYF. The CDR3 bases are TGTGCCAGCAGCTTGTTCGACAGGGGGGCGGCCTACGAGCAGTACTTC.

The chain uses TRBV6-6 and TRBJ2-5, with no clear D. Trimming cost V 8 bases and J 2 bases, with 18 bases left between them. The CDR3 contains 15 residues. The germline gives CDR1 MNHNY, CDR2 SVGAGI (reference sequence). CDR3 protein: CASVRVNPRQETQYF. DNA for the CDR3: TGTGCCAGCGTTCGGGTAAACCCTCGACAAGAGACCCAGTACTTC.

Worth noting for this clone: At one of its ends the junction is not consistent with the germline gene, which may arise from a read error. This chain joins TRBV11-2 and TRBJ2-5; no clear D gene. The germline CDR1 and CDR2 sequences are SGHAT and FQNNGV. CDR3 length: 13 amino acids. CDR3 DNA: TGTGCCAGCAGCTGGGTGGCTAGTCCATCCTCCAACTTC. Translation gives CASSWVASPSSNF. Complete variable domain (other parts from reference TRBV11-2 and TRBJ2-5): EAGVAQSPRYKIIEKRQSVAFWCNPISGHATLYWYQQILGQGPKLLIQFQNNGVVDDSQLPKDRFSAERLKGVDSTLKIQPAKLEDSAVYLCASSWVASPSSNFGPGTRLLVL.

This clone was seen only a few times. The chain is built from TRBV11-1 and TRBJ2-1, with TRBD2 identical over 10 bases. The V and J ends lost 5 bases and 3 bases, in that order; junction bases with no gene match: 4. Germline CDR1 is SGHAT and CDR2 is FQDESV (reference sequence). The CDR3 has 15 amino acids. CDR3 sequence reads: CASSPGLASYNEQFF. In DNA form, the CDR3 reads TGTGCCAGCAGCCCGGGACTAGCGAGCTACAATGAGCAGTTCTTC.

This clone was seen a few times. The chain carries TRBV4-3 and TRBJ2-7; 9 bases fit TRBD2. The CDR3 totals 15 residues. With 1 base clipped from V and 3 bases from J, the junction kept 4 bases outside the gene matches. CDR1 and CDR2 from the germline V gene are LGHNA and YSLEER. Here the CDR3 DNA reads TGCGCCAGCAGCCAAGTTGCTAGCGGGAACTACGAGCAGTACTTC. Its translation: CASSQVASGNYEQYF.

This chain uses TRBV11-2 with TRBJ2-7; 12 positions agree with TRBD2. This CDR3 comprises 13 residues. Germline V lookup: CDR1 SGHAT, CDR2 FQNNGV. Trimming took 6 bases from V and 6 from J; bases not matched to a gene: 3. The CDR3 region has the DNA TGTGCCAGCAGGAGACTAGCGGGAGCCGAGCAGTACTTC. This sequence encodes CASRRLAGAEQYF.

This clone was observed many times. The chain joins TRBV15 to TRBJ2-3; 7 bases line up with TRBD1. Germline V gives CDR1 LNHNV, CDR2 YYDKDF (reference sequence). Unmatched junction bases numbered 5, after V lost 9 bases and J lost 2 bases. The CDR3 sequence is 13 residues long. The chain's CDR3 is CATSGQPTDTQYF. The CDR3 DNA sequence: TGTGCCACTTCGGGACAGCCCACAGATACGCAGTATTTT.

The chain has TRBV7-2 and TRBJ2-7, with 11 bases fitting TRBD2. V was clipped by 1 base and J by 4 bases; unmatched bases: 3. The V gene's germline CDR1 is SGHTA and CDR2 FQGNSA. This CDR3 contains 15 residues. The CDR3 sequence is CASSLVASGRYEQYF. In nucleotides, the CDR3 is TGTGCCAGCAGCTTAGTTGCTAGCGGGAGGTACGAGCAGTACTTC.

This clone was observed a handful of times. CDR3 amino acids: CASTQGAGYNEQFF. As DNA, the CDR3 is TGTGCCAGCACCCAGGGGGCGGGATACAATGAGCAGTTCTTC. V is TRBV2 and J is TRBJ2-1; 8 positions match TRBD1. This CDR3 is built from 14 residues. Germline CDR1 reads SNHLY; CDR2 reads FYNNEI. Germline trimming cut 7 bases from V and 4 bases from J; bases unmatched to any gene: 6. The full variable domain, with the rest looked up from reference TRBV2 and TRBJ2-1, is EPEVTQTPSHQVTQMGQEVILRCVPISNHLYFYWYRQILGQKVEFLVSFYNNEISEKSEIFDDQFSVERPDGSNFTLKIRSTKLEDSAMYFCASTQGAGYNEQFFGPGTRLTVL.

This clone was observed a few times. This chain connects TRBV25-1 to TRBJ2-5; possibly TRBD2 for D (5 bases). The germline V gene encodes CDR1 MGHDK and CDR2 SYGVNS. Trimming took 4 bases from V and 2 from J, leaving 8 bases between them. The CDR3 totals 13 residues. Here the CDR3 reads CASSGGLQETQYF. In nucleotides, the CDR3 is TGTGCCAGCAGTGGCGGGTTGCAAGAGACCCAGTACTTC.

Many counts were recorded for this clone. The chain has TRBV4-3 and TRBJ2-5; 8 bases line up with TRBD2. V lost 4 bases to trimming and J lost 2 bases; unmatched junction nucleotides: 6. Germline V gene lookup returns CDR1 LGHNA and CDR2 YSLEER. The CDR3 has 15 residues. The CDR3 DNA reads TGCGCCAGCAGCCCGCAACTAGCGGTACAAGAGACCCAGTACTTC. The encoded protein is CASSPQLAVQETQYF.

This chain joins TRBV15 and TRBJ2-5; D not resolved. There are 13 residues in the CDR3. Per the germline V gene, CDR1 is LNHNV and CDR2 is YYDKDF (reference sequence). Trimming removed 0 bases at V and 4 bases at J, with 6 bases between. CDR3 nucleotide sequence: TGTGCCACCAGCAGAGATGTTATAGAGACCCAGTACTTC. This gives the protein CATSRDVIETQYF. The full variable domain, with the rest looked up from reference TRBV15 and TRBJ2-5, is DAMVIQNPRYQVTQFGKPVTLSCSQTLNHNVMYWYQQKSSQAPKLLFHYYDKDFNNEADTPDNFQSRRPNTSFCFLDIRSPGLGDTAMYLCATSRDVIETQYFGPGTRLLVL.

This clone was detected a few times. V gene TRBV18 combines with J gene TRBJ2-7; D is perhaps TRBD1 (6 bases). CDR1 is KGHSH and CDR2 is LQKENI in the germline V gene. V dropped 3 bases and J dropped 0 bases, with 12 bases sitting between them. The CDR3 is 15 amino acids. CDR3 bases: TGTGCCAGCTCACCTCGACAGGTTAGCTCCTACGAGCAGTACTTC. It codes for CASSPRQVSSYEQYF.

The genes are TRBV2 and TRBJ1-1; no clear D gene. The CDR3 length is 13 residues. Trimming took off 6 bases at V and 3 bases at J, with 11 bases between the two ends. Germline CDR1 SNHLY, CDR2 FYNNEI. The chain's CDR3 is CASRNSDYTEAFF. CDR3 in DNA: TGTGCCAGCAGGAACAGTGATTACACTGAAGCTTTCTTT.

This rearrangement joins TRBV15 to TRBJ1-1; no clear D. The CDR3 consists of 15 residues. With 4 bases removed from V and 1 base from J, the gap between germline ends came to 13 bases. The germline V gene has CDR1 LNHNV and CDR2 YYDKDF (reference sequence). CDR3 coding DNA: TGTGCCACCAGCATTCGAATTGCGGGGAACACTGAAGCTTTCTTT. Its translation: CATSIRIAGNTEAFF.